Listed here are 13 T cell receptor beta chains from one sample, sequenced in a study of blood T cell repertoires in COVID-19. Assay used: immunoSEQ multiplex PCR; TCRdb lists only in-frame clones, some missing. The sample has 150,000 to 200,000 clones, around 85% seen once; the top ten hold about 3%. Material: peripheral blood. Source of these receptors: a human donor with acute or convalescent COVID-19. The donor label of this sample is uncertain.

This clone was observed once. The gene calls are TRBV5-1 and TRBJ2-3; TRBD1 matches at 8 bases. V was clipped by 2 bases and J by 2 bases; unmatched bases: 4. Germline loops: CDR1 SGHRS, CDR2 YFSETQ. CDR3 size: 15 residues. CDR3 sequence (DNA): TGCGCCAGCAGCTTTCGGACAGGGTCCACAGATACGCAGTATTTT. Its translation is CASSFRTGSTDTQYF.

This chain links TRBV9 with TRBJ2-5, with 7 bases matching TRBD1. CDR3 size: 16 residues. Germline-derived CDR1 and CDR2 are SGDLS and YYNGEE. The V segment lost 0 bases and the J segment 5 bases; nucleotides outside the gene matches: 10. CDR3 in DNA: TGTGCCAGCAGCGTAGGGGGACAGAGGGGGCGGGAGACCCAGTACTTC. It codes for CASSVGGQRGRETQYF.

This sequence joins TRBV9 and TRBJ1-1; 10 nucleotides line up with TRBD1. The germline V gene encodes CDR1 SGDLS and CDR2 YYNGEE. This CDR3 has 16 residues. The V segment lost 3 bases and the J segment 9 bases; nucleotides outside the gene matches: 14. The CDR3: CASSAPGTGVYTKAFF. CDR3 sequence (DNA): TGTGCCAGCAGCGCCCCCGGGACAGGGGTTTACACGAAAGCTTTCTTT.

This chain links TRBV28 with TRBJ2-1, with TRBD1 identical over 7 bases. The length of the CDR3 is 18 residues. Germline CDR1 is MDHEN and CDR2 is SYDVKM. The trim removed 5 bases at V and 4 bases at J, leaving 17 bases unmatched. The CDR3 region is CASSGGQSPRPLYNEQFF. The CDR3 DNA reads as TGTGCCAGCAGTGGGGGACAGTCACCCCGACCCCTTTACAATGAGCAGTTCTTC.

The rearrangement uses TRBV5-6 and TRBJ1-1, with TRBD1 as a possible D gene (5 bases). V dropped 2 bases and J dropped 1 base, with 15 bases sitting between them. This CDR3 has 16 residues. Germline V lookup: CDR1 SGHDT, CDR2 YYEEEE. In nucleotides, the CDR3 is TGTGCCAGCAGCTTCCGACAGTCCCATAAGAACACTGAAGCTTTCTTT. This codes for CASSFRQSHKNTEAFF. Full variable domain (remainder filled in from reference TRBV5-6 and TRBJ1-1): DAGVTQSPTHLIKTRGQQVTLRCSPKSGHDTVSWYQQALGQGPQFIFQYYEEEERQRGNFPDRFSGHQFPNYSSELNVNALLLGDSALYLCASSFRQSHKNTEAFFGQGTRLTVV.

The J gene is TRBJ1-3, the V gene TRBV9; no definite D call. Germline V gene lookup returns CDR1 SGDLS and CDR2 YYNGEE. This CDR3 has 16 residues. V lost 4 bases, J lost 0 bases, and 14 bases lay in between. CDR3 in DNA: TGTGCCAGCAGCACCTACAGACATTTCTCTGGAAACACCATATATTTT. Protein: CASSTYRHFSGNTIYF. The entire variable domain, with the rest obtained from reference TRBV9 and TRBJ1-3, is as follows: DSGVTQTPKHLITATGQRVTLRCSPRSGDLSVYWYQQSLDQGLQFLIQYYNGEERAKGNILERFSAQQFPDLHSELNLSSLELGDSALYFCASSTYRHFSGNTIYFGEGSWLTVV.

The chain employs TRBV5-1 and TRBJ1-1; the match to TRBD1 covers 9 bases. The CDR3 runs 15 residues. Trimming at V came to 3 bases and at J to 1 base, leaving 4 bases not matched to a gene. The germline CDR1 and CDR2 sequences are SGHRS and YFSETQ. The CDR3: CASSYRDRENTEAFF. CDR3 nucleotide sequence: TGCGCCAGCAGCTACCGGGACAGGGAGAACACTGAAGCTTTCTTT.

This clone has only one observation. CDR3 in DNA: TGTGCCAGCTCACCACCGACTATACCCCATGGCTACACCTTC. This encodes CASSPPTIPHGYTF. The chain uses TRBV18 and TRBJ1-2; D ambiguous. The CDR3 has 14 amino acids. CDR1 and CDR2 (germline): KGHSH, LQKENI. Trimming stripped 0 bases from V and 6 bases from J, with 11 bases between.

The CDR3 here is CAISERETGRTEAFF. CDR3 in DNA: TGTGCCATCAGTGAACGGGAGACAGGGAGGACTGAAGCTTTCTTT. The chain employs TRBV10-3 and TRBJ1-1; the match to TRBD1 covers 7 bases. The J segment lost 5 bases and the V segment lost 3 bases, leaving 9 bases of the junction unmatched. The CDR3 covers 15 residues. Germline values: CDR1 ENHRY, CDR2 SYGVKD.

This chain links TRBV19 with TRBJ1-5; possibly TRBD1 for D (5 bases). Germline CDR1 LNHDA, CDR2 SQIVND (reference sequence). The CDR3 runs to 15 residues. V dropped 6 bases and J dropped 0 bases, with 12 bases sitting between them. The CDR3 bases are TGTGCCAGTAGCCGTACAGGTTTTAGCAATCAGCCCCAGCATTTT. Residues: CASSRTGFSNQPQHF. The complete variable domain, with remaining parts taken from reference TRBV19 and TRBJ1-5, reads DGGITQSPKYLFRKEGQNVTLSCEQNLNHDAMYWYRQDPGQGLRLIYYSQIVNDFQKGDIAEGYSVSREKKESFPLTVTSAQKNPTAFYLCASSRTGFSNQPQHFGDGTRLSIL.

The chain is built from TRBV9 and TRBJ1-1; D call uncertain. The CDR3 has 13 residues. The ends were cut back, 2 bases at V and 2 bases at J, with 7 bases in the middle. Germline V gene sequence: CDR1 SGDLS, CDR2 YYNGEE. The CDR3 loop is CASSVTANTEAFF. The CDR3 DNA reads TGTGCCAGCAGCGTTACAGCTAACACTGAAGCTTTCTTT.

The chain employs TRBV28 and TRBJ1-5, with D perhaps TRBD1 (6 bases). CDR3 length: 14 amino acids. Germline CDR1 is MDHEN and CDR2 is SYDVKM. Trimming removed 7 bases at V and 6 bases at J, with 16 bases between. CDR3 loop: CASTLTGRFQPQHF. The CDR3 coding sequence is TGTGCCAGCACATTGACAGGAAGGTTTCAGCCCCAGCATTTT.

The rearrangement uses TRBV5-5 and TRBJ1-3, with D perhaps TRBD1 (6 bases). CDR1 SGHKS and CDR2 YYEKEE come from the germline V gene (reference sequence). The length of the CDR3 is 16 residues. V was pared by 3 bases and J by 4 bases, with 17 bases between. The CDR3 DNA reads TGTGCCAGCAGCTCCCGTGGGGGGGCGCCGGGAAACACCATATATTTT. This encodes CASSSRGGAPGNTIYF.